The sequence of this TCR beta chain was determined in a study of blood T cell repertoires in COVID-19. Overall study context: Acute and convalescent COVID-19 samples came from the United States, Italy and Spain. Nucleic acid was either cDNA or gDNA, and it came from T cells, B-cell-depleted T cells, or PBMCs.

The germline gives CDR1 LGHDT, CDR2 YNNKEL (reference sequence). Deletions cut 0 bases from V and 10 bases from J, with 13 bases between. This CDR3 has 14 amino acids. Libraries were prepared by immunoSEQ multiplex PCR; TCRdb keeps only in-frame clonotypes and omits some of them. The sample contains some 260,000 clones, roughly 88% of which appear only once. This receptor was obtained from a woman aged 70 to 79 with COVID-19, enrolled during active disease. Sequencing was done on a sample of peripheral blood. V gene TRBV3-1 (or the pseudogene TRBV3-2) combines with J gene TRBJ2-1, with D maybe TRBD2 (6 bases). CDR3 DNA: TGTGCCAGCAGCCAAGATCATGCGGGATGGGAGCAGTTCTTC. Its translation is CASSQDHAGWEQFF.